A selection of T cell receptor beta chains follows, all from one sample in a study of T-cell memory formation after mild COVID-19. TCRdb passed the 5' RACE reads through MiXCR, listing each CDR3 protein once. The sample yields about 470,000 distinct CDR3 sequences, roughly 23% seen once. Sample: PBMCs or a T cell subset sorted from them (not recorded which). All receptors derive from an adult woman who had mild COVID-19 (a few samples of this study predate the infection). Cell type and time point are not known. Both conserved end residues are part of each CDR3. Each record gives: J gene, D gene, V gene, clone size, CDR3 DNA, CDR3 protein. A D gene is named only where the DNA matches it firmly. Size is omitted from some rows. Given values are once, few, many or a class for expanded clones.

J gene: TRBJ2-7
D gene: TRBD2
V gene: TRBV11-3
clone size: NA
CDR3 DNA: TGTGCCAGCAGCCAAGCGGGGCCTACCTACGAGCAGTACTTC
CDR3 protein: CASSQAGPTYEQYF

J gene: TRBJ2-3
D gene: NA
V gene: TRBV7-8
clone size: many
CDR3 DNA: TGTGCCAGCAGCTTAGTGGCGGGACGCGTCCTAAATACAGATACGCAGTATTTT
CDR3 protein: CASSLVAGRVLNTDTQYF

J gene: TRBJ1-1
D gene: TRBD1
V gene: TRBV7-2
clone size: NA
CDR3 DNA: TGTGCCAGCAGCTTAGACTTAACATTTACAGGGGCTGAAGCTTTCTTT
CDR3 protein: CASSLDLTFTGAEAFF

J gene: TRBJ2-7
D gene: NA
V gene: TRBV4-1
clone size: few
CDR3 DNA: TGCGCCAGCAGCCAAGAGCCGGGAAGCCGCGAGCAGTACTTC
CDR3 protein: CASSQEPGSREQYF

J gene: TRBJ2-6
D gene: NA
V gene: TRBV12-3/TRBV12-4
clone size: NA
CDR3 DNA: TGTGCCAGCAGTTTATCGGCCAGGAGCTCTGGGGCCAACGTCCTGACTTTC
CDR3 protein: CASSLSARSSGANVLTF

J gene: TRBJ1-6
D gene: NA
V gene: TRBV18
clone size: NA
CDR3 DNA: TGTGCCAGCTCACGACAGGATAATTCACCCCTCCACTTT
CDR3 protein: CASSRQDNSPLHF

J gene: TRBJ2-1
D gene: TRBD1
V gene: TRBV5-1
clone size: many
CDR3 DNA: TGCGCCAGCAGCTTCCAGGGGGCTCGCGATGAGCAGTTCTTC
CDR3 protein: CASSFQGARDEQFF

J gene: TRBJ2-1
D gene: NA
V gene: TRBV28
clone size: NA
CDR3 DNA: TGTGCCAGCAGTTTCACTCCCTACTCCTACAATGAGCAGTTCTTC
CDR3 protein: CASSFTPYSYNEQFF

J gene: TRBJ2-7
D gene: NA
V gene: TRBV29-1
clone size: NA
CDR3 DNA: TGCAGCGTTTCTCTGGGACCCCGCGGTGGGCAGTACTTC
CDR3 protein: CSVSLGPRGGQYF

J gene: TRBJ1-1
D gene: NA
V gene: TRBV2
clone size: NA
CDR3 DNA: TGTGCCAGCGGCGTGGGCGCGAACACTGAAGCTTTCTTT
CDR3 protein: CASGVGANTEAFF

J gene: TRBJ1-6
D gene: TRBD1
V gene: TRBV3-1
clone size: NA
CDR3 DNA: TGTGCCAGCAGCCCAACAGGGGGACTTTCACCCCTCCACTTT
CDR3 protein: CASSPTGGLSPLHF

J gene: TRBJ2-7
D gene: NA
V gene: TRBV21-1
clone size: NA
CDR3 DNA: TGTGCCAGCAGCAAAGCGGGGACAATCTCCTACGAGCAGTACTTC
CDR3 protein: CASSKAGTISYEQYF

J gene: TRBJ2-1
D gene: TRBD2
V gene: TRBV4-3
clone size: few
CDR3 DNA: TGCGCCAGCAGCCAAGATATGACTAGCGGGGCCGGGAATGAGCAGTTCTTC
CDR3 protein: CASSQDMTSGAGNEQFF

J gene: TRBJ1-5
D gene: NA
V gene: TRBV30
clone size: NA
CDR3 DNA: TGTGCCTGGGGGGTTGGGGGAGCTCCCCAGCATTTT
CDR3 protein: CAWGVGGAPQHF

J gene: TRBJ2-5
D gene: TRBD2
V gene: TRBV7-8
clone size: few
CDR3 DNA: TGTGCCAGCAGCCCACAGCGGGGGGGCGGCCAAGAGACCCAGTACTTC
CDR3 protein: CASSPQRGGGQETQYF

J gene: TRBJ2-7
D gene: NA
V gene: TRBV15
clone size: NA
CDR3 DNA: TGTGCCACCAGCCGAAGGGGCAGCGAGCAGTACTTC
CDR3 protein: CATSRRGSEQYF

J gene: TRBJ2-3
D gene: NA
V gene: TRBV4-1
clone size: NA
CDR3 DNA: TGCGCCAGCAGCCAAGTACAAAGAACAGATACGCAGTATTTT
CDR3 protein: CASSQVQRTDTQYF